This TCR beta chain stems from a study of T cell clusters in autoimmune cytopenias. Roughly 38,000 genome equivalents of blood DNA were amplified for TRB. Germline V lookup: CDR1 SGHRS, CDR2 YFSETQ. The CDR3 is made up of 14 amino acids. TRB was amplified by touch-down multiplex PCR, primer pools A and B combined. Following a re-call of the multiplex PCR reads, TCRdb has one entry per CDR3 protein and lacks DNA. The record lists some 6,000 distinct CDR3 sequences, of which the ten most abundant hold 7%. These sequences were also reported in another study, on T cell repertoires in aging, cancer and after chemotherapy.

The TCR sequence derives from a human donor in good health. This chain uses TRBV5-1 with TRBJ2-3; TCRdb outputs TRBD2, but without DNA this stays unchecked. The sequenced sample was peripheral blood. CDR3 region: CASRREASTDTQYF.